The following is a T cell receptor beta chain sequence with its context. This sample is drawn from a study of blood T cell repertoires in COVID-19. Across the study: Researchers got acute and convalescent COVID-19 samples from the United States, Italy and Spain. Sources were T cells, B-cell-depleted T cells, or PBMCs; the material itself was cDNA or gDNA.

Authors' processing steps: Amplifying reference gene primers gave estimates of nucleated cell counts. Sequencing was performed with immunoSEQ multiplex PCR; in TCRdb, only in-frame clones are kept and a portion is missing. That table gives V, J and clone size, and the DNA gave D and trimming. In the table there are about 160,000 clones, 85% of which are singletons. CDR1 and CDR2 (germline): GTSNPN, SVGIG (reference sequence). Between the trimmed V and J ends, which lost 4 bases and 1 base, there was a span of 7 bases. This CDR3 spans 12 amino acids. V is TRBV30 and J is TRBJ1-1; D may be TRBD1 (6 bases). This receptor was identified in a human donor with acute or convalescent COVID-19. The donor label of this sample is uncertain. The specimen was peripheral blood. CDR3 sequence: CAWKGGNTEAFF. The CDR3 bases are TGTGCCTGGAAAGGGGGGAACACTGAAGCTTTCTTT.